This T cell receptor (beta chain) was recorded in a study of human T cells and chemical hapten exposure. Study as a whole: The study lasted roughly five months, and patients were dosed weekly with diphenylcyclopropenone on the scalp throughout. Overall study results and limits: Expanded TCRs were compared with controls, and the expanded TCRs formed significantly more large CDR3 similarity clusters.

This clonotype appeared a few times. The antigen remains undetermined. CDR1 and CDR2 from the germline V gene are MNHEY and SVGAGI. With V trimmed by 6 bases and J by 7 bases, 12 bases remained unmatched. This CDR3 has 15 amino acids. Individual cDNA molecules (in the library) carried attached unique molecular identifiers. In TCRdb, the RACE reads were re-called with MiXCR into one record per CDR3 protein. The repertoire consists of roughly 81,000 distinct CDR3 sequences, with 8.5% occurring once and the leading ten covering approximately 2.8%. Documented time point: pre-sensitization, week 0. Treatment meaning: therapeutic diphenylcyclopropenone sensitization with weekly scalp DPC.

The V call is TRBV6-5, the J call TRBJ1-5, with 7 bases fitting TRBD1. The source material was whole blood, sampled in connection with sensitization to the hapten diphenylcyclopropenone (DPC). This clonotype was obtained from a man aged 35-49 years with alopecia areata. Some clones in this sample may be carry-over from other donors' samples. Here the CDR3 reads CASRLDRAAGQPQHF. CDR3 DNA: TGTGCCAGCAGGCTCGACAGGGCGGCGGGACAGCCCCAGCATTTT.